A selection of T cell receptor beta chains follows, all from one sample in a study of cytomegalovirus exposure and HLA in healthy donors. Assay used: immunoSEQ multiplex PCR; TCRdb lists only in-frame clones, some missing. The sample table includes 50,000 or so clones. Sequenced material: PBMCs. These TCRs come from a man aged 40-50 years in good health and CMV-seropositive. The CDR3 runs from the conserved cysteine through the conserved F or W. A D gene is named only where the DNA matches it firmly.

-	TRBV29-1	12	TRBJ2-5	CSVYGQGETQYF	TGCAGCGTTTACGGACAAGGAGAGACCCAGTACTTC
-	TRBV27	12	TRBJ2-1	CASRARREEQFF	TGTGCCAGCAGGGCACGCCGGGAGGAGCAGTTCTTC
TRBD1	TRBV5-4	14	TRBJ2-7	CASSPPGQGDEQYF	TGTGCCAGCAGCCCCCCCGGACAGGGGGACGAGCAGTACTTC
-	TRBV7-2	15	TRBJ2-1	CASSLVADSYNEQFF	TGTGCCAGCAGCTTAGTGGCTGACTCCTACAATGAGCAGTTCTTC
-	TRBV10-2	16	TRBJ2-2	CASSEETGGKAGELFF	TGCGCCAGCAGTGAGGAGACAGGAGGAAAGGCCGGGGAGCTGTTTTTT
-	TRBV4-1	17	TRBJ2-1	CASSQDSWGETHNEQFF	TGCGCCAGCAGCCAAGATAGTTGGGGGGAGACTCACAATGAGCAGTTCTTC
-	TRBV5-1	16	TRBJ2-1	CASSLPTVSSYNEQFF	TGCGCCAGCAGCCTGCCAACTGTGAGCTCCTACAATGAGCAGTTCTTC
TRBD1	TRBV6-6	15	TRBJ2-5	CASSYQTGGQETQYF	TGTGCCAGCAGTTACCAGACAGGGGGCCAAGAGACCCAGTACTTC
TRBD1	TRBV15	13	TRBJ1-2	CATSIGQGARNTF	TGTGCCACCAGCATAGGACAGGGCGCCCGTAATACCTTC
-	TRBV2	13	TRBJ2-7	CASRWRINYEQYF	TGTGCCAGCAGGTGGAGGATTAACTACGAGCAGTACTTC
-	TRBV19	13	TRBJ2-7	CASSRTEAYEQYF	TGTGCCAGTAGTAGGACAGAAGCCTACGAGCAGTACTTC
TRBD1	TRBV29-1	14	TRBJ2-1	CSVRDRVSYNEQFF	TGCAGCGTTAGGGACAGGGTATCCTACAATGAGCAGTTCTTC
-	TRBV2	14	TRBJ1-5	CASSEGQANQPQHF	TGTGCCAGCAGTGAAGGGCAGGCCAATCAGCCCCAGCATTTT
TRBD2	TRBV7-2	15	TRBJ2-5	CASSLVAGVRETQYF	TGTGCCAGCAGCCTCGTAGCGGGGGTACGCGAGACCCAGTACTTC
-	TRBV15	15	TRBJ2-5	CATSFNRGAEETQYF	TGTGCCACCAGCTTTAACCGGGGGGCGGAAGAGACCCAGTACTTC
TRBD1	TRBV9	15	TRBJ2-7	CASSHSGTGGYEQYF	TGTGCCAGCAGCCACTCCGGGACAGGGGGCTACGAGCAGTACTTC
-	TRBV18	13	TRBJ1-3	CASSPTGADTIYF	TGTGCCAGCTCACCGACAGGCGCGGACACCATATATTTT
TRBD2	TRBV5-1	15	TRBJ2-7	CASSLEERGGDEQYF	TGCGCCAGCAGCTTGGAGGAGCGGGGGGGAGACGAGCAGTACTTC
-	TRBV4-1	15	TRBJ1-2	CASSPPEASNYGYTF	TGCGCCAGCAGCCCCCCCGAGGCTTCTAACTATGGCTACACCTTC
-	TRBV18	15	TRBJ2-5	CASSHRTELQETQYF	TGTGCCAGCTCACATAGGACAGAGTTACAAGAGACCCAGTACTTC
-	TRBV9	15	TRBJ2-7	CASSVAGGLGYEQYF	TGTGCCAGCAGCGTAGCCGGGGGGCTGGGCTACGAGCAGTACTTC
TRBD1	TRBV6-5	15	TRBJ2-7	CASSKEDRGRYEQYF	TGTGCCAGCAGCAAGGAGGACAGGGGGCGATACGAGCAGTACTTC
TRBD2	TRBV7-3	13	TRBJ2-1	CASKASGVGEQFF	TGTGCCAGCAAGGCTAGCGGGGTGGGTGAGCAGTTCTTC
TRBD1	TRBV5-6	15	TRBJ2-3	CASVRDRGQRDTQYF	TGTGCCAGCGTCCGGGACAGGGGGCAGAGAGATACGCAGTATTTT
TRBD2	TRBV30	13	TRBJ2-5	CAWTVGGALTQYF	TGTGCCTGGACAGTCGGGGGGGCCTTGACCCAGTACTTC
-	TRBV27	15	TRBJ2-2	CASSLRGTDTGELFF	TGTGCCAGCAGTTTACGCGGGACCGACACCGGGGAGCTGTTTTTT